What follows describes a single TCR beta chain. With V trimmed by 7 bases and J by 4 bases, 9 bases remained unmatched. This CDR3 is built from 17 residues. The germline V gene encodes CDR1 MDHEN and CDR2 SYDVKM. The sample is drawn from a study of blood T cell repertoires in COVID-19. Method: immunoSEQ multiplex PCR; TCRdb's copy keeps in-frame clones and lacks some. This table holds 45,000 or so clones, around 75% found once. The rearrangement uses TRBV28 and TRBJ2-2, with 13 bases identical to TRBD2. The material sequenced was peripheral blood. The clonotype comes from a man aged 80 or over with acute or convalescent COVID-19. The CDR3 is CASTLPGLAGITGELFF. CDR3 DNA: TGTGCCAGCACTCTCCCGGGACTAGCGGGGATCACCGGGGAGCTGTTTTTT. Supplemented by reference TRBV28 and TRBJ2-2, the full variable domain reads DVKVTQSSRYLVKRTGEKVFLECVQDMDHENMFWYRQDPGLGLRLIYFSYDVKMKEKGDIPEGYSVSREKKERFSLILESASTNQTSMYLCASTLPGLAGITGELFFGEGSRLTVL.